Each of the 9 T cell receptor beta chains below was sequenced from the same sample in a study of blood T cell repertoires in COVID-19. The table came from immunoSEQ multiplex PCR; TCRdb's copy has only in-frame clones and leaves some out. The sample includes 110,000 or so clones, about 88% of them seen just once. The material sequenced was peripheral blood. The receptors stem from a woman in her sixties or seventies who had recovered from COVID-19.

The J gene is TRBJ1-1, the V gene TRBV30; D is possibly TRBD1 (6 bases). The germline V gene has CDR1 GTSNPN and CDR2 SVGIG (reference sequence). This CDR3 spans 15 amino acids. With 2 bases removed from V and 1 base from J, the gap between germline ends came to 14 bases. CDR3 DNA: TGTGCCTGGAGTAGGGGAGAGACAGGGAACACTGAAGCTTTCTTT. Protein sequence: CAWSRGETGNTEAFF.

The gene calls are TRBV7-3 and TRBJ1-6; tentative D call: TRBD1 (6 bases). This CDR3 region has 14 residues. V was trimmed by 2 bases and J by 10 bases, leaving 12 bases between them. The germline gives CDR1 SGHTA, CDR2 FQGTGA. The DNA of the CDR3 is TGTGCCAGCAGCTTAGGGGGCTGGGGGTCACCCCTCCACTTT. It encodes CASSLGGWGSPLHF.

This chain joins TRBV24-1 and TRBJ2-1; 10 nucleotides agree with TRBD2. Germline CDR1 is KGHDR and CDR2 is SFDVKD. The J segment lost 9 bases and the V segment lost 4 bases, leaving 11 bases of the junction unmatched. The length of the CDR3 is 16 residues. For the CDR3, the DNA is TGTGCCACCAGTGACAGGTCGGTACTAGCGGGAAGTGAGCAGTTCTTC. This sequence encodes CATSDRSVLAGSEQFF.

Of note for this clone: Other nucleotide sequences in the sample specify the same CDR3. The chain links TRBV6-2 or TRBV6-3 to TRBJ2-1; D possibly corresponds to TRBD2 (5 bases). V lost 2 bases, J lost 6 bases, and 5 bases lay in between. Germline CDR1 reads MNHEY; CDR2 reads SVGEGT. CDR3 length: 12 amino acids. The CDR3 sequence is CASSYSGNEQFF. In DNA form, the CDR3 reads TGTGCCAGCAGTTACAGCGGCAATGAGCAGTTCTTC.

The rearrangement uses TRBV7-2 and TRBJ2-6; weak D call: TRBD1 (6 bases). Trimming took 3 bases from V and 0 from J, leaving 9 bases between them. The CDR3 is made up of 16 amino acids. The V gene's germline CDR1 is SGHTA and CDR2 FQGNSA. The CDR3 loop reads CASSLDRPSGANVLTF. The CDR3 DNA sequence: TGTGCCAGCAGCTTGGACAGACCCTCTGGGGCCAACGTCCTGACTTTC.

The V and J genes are TRBV6-1 and TRBJ1-6, with D uncertain. CDR1 MNHNS and CDR2 SASEGT come from the germline V gene. This CDR3 spans 18 amino acids. Trimming stripped 4 bases from V and 3 bases from J, with 19 bases between. The CDR3, as DNA: TGTGCCAGCAGTGGACGTTTCGGGGTCGCGAACTATAATTCACCCCTCCACTTT. This codes for CASSGRFGVANYNSPLHF.

CDR3 DNA: TGTGCCAGCAGCCGCGGGGTCACCGGGGAGCTGTTTTTT. Its translation is CASSRGVTGELFF. The rearrangement links TRBV7-8 to TRBJ2-2, with D perhaps matching TRBD2 (6 bases). The CDR3 is 13 residues long. Deletions cut 5 bases from V and 4 bases from J, with 8 bases between. The germline gives CDR1 SGHVS, CDR2 FQNEAQ.

The chain employs TRBV5-1 and TRBJ2-5, with 8 bases that match TRBD1. The CDR3 loop spans 13 amino acids. The J segment lost 1 base and the V segment lost 8 bases, leaving 4 bases of the junction unmatched. CDR1 and CDR2 (germline): SGHRS, YFSETQ. This chain's CDR3 is CASIGQGQETQYF. In nucleotides, the CDR3 is TGCGCCAGTATTGGACAGGGCCAAGAGACCCAGTACTTC.

The rearrangement uses TRBV28 and TRBJ2-2; 11 bases map to TRBD2. The germline CDR1 and CDR2 sequences are MDHEN and SYDVKM. V lost 6 bases to trimming and J lost 7 bases; unmatched junction nucleotides: 7. The CDR3 runs 15 residues. CDR3 protein: CASSPGLAGFGELFF. The CDR3, as DNA: TGTGCCAGCAGCCCAGGACTAGCGGGTTTCGGGGAGCTGTTTTTT.